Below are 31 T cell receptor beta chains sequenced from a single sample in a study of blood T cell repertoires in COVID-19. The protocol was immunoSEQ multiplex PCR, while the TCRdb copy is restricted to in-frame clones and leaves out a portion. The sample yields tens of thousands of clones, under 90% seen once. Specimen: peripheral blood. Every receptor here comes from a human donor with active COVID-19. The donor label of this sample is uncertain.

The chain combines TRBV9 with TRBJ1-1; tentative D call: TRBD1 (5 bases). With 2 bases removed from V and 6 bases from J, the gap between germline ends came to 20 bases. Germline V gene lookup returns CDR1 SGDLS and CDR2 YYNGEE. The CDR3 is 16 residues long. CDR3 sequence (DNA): TGTGCCAGCAGCGTGGGCCCCGGGTTAAGCAGGGCTGAAGCTTTCTTT. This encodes CASSVGPGLSRAEAFF.

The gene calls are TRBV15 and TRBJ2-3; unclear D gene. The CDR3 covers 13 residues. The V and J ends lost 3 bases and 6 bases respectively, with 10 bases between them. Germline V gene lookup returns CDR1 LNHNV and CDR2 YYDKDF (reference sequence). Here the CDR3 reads CATSRRPYDTQYF. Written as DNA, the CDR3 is TGTGCCACCAGCAGGCGGCCTTATGATACGCAGTATTTT.

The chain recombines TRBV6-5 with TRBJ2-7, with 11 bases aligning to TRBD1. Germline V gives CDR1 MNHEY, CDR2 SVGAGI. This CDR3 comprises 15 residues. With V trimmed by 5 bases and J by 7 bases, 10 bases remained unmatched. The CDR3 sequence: CASSQQGQGAGEQYF. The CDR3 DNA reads TGTGCCAGCAGTCAACAAGGACAGGGGGCGGGTGAGCAGTACTTC.

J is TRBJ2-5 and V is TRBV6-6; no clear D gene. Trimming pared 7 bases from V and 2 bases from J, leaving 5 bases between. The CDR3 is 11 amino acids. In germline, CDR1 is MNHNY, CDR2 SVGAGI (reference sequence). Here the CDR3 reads CASTQQETQYF. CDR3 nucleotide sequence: TGTGCCAGCACCCAACAAGAGACCCAGTACTTC.

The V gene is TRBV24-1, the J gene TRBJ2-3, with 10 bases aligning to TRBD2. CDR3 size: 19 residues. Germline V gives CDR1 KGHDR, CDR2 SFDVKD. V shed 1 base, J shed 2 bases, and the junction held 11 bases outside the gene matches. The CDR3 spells CATSDFAGSGGLNTDTQYF. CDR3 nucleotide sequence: TGTGCCACCAGTGATTTTGCCGGTAGCGGGGGGCTAAACACAGATACGCAGTATTTT.

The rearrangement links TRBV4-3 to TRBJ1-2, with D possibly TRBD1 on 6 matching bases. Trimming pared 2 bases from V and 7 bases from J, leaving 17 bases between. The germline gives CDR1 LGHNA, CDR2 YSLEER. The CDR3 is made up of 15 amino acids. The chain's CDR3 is CASSQTTGTSPGYTF. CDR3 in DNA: TGCGCCAGCAGCCAAACGACAGGCACCAGTCCTGGCTACACCTTC.

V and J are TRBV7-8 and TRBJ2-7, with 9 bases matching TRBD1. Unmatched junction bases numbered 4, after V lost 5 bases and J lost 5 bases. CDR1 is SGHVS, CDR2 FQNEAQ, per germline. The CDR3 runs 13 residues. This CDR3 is CASSTGQGNEQYF. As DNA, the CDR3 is TGTGCCAGCAGCACGGGACAGGGTAACGAGCAGTACTTC.

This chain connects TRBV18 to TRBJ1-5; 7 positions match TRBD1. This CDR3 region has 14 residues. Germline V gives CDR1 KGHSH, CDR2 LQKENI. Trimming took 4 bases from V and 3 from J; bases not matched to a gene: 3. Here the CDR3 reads CASSQGANNQPQHF. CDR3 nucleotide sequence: TGTGCCAGCTCACAGGGGGCGAACAATCAGCCCCAGCATTTT.

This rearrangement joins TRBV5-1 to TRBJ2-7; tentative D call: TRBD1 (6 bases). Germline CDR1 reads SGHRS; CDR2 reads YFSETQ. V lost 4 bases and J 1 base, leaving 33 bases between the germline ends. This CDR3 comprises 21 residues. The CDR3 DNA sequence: TGCGCCAGCAGCCCCAACCTTATTTCCGGGACACTAATAGACCGTTCCTACGAGCAGTACTTC. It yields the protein CASSPNLISGTLIDRSYEQYF.

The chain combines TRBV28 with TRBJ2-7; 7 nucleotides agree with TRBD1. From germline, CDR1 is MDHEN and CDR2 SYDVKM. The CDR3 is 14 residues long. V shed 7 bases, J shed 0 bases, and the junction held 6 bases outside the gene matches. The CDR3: CASTPGQSSYEQYF. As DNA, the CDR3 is TGTGCCAGCACGCCGGGACAGAGCTCCTACGAGCAGTACTTC.

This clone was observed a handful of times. Written as DNA, the CDR3 is TGTGCCAGCAGCTGGGACAGGGGGTCTTGGGAGCAGTACTTC. This sequence encodes CASSWDRGSWEQYF. The chain couples TRBV27 to TRBJ2-7; 11 bases line up with TRBD1. The CDR3 is 14 residues long. Germline CDR1 reads MNHEY; CDR2 reads SMNVEV (reference sequence). V lost 6 bases, J lost 7 bases, and 8 bases stayed unmatched.

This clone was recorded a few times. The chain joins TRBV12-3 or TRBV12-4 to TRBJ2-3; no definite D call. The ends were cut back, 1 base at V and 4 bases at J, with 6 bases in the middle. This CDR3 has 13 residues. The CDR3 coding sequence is TGTGCCAGCAGTTTAGGACAAGCAGATACGCAGTATTTT. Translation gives CASSLGQADTQYF.

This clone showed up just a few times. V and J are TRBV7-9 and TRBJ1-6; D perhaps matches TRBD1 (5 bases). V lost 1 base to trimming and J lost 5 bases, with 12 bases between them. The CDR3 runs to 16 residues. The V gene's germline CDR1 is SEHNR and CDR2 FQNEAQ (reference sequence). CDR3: CASSLVGVINNSPLHF. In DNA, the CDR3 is TGTGCCAGCAGCTTAGTAGGGGTCATTAATAATTCACCCCTCCACTTT.

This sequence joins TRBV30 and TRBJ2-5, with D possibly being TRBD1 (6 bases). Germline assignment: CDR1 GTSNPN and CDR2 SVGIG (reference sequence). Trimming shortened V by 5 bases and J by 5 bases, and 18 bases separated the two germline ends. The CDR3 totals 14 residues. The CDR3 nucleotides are TGTGCCTGGGGGGGACACTACCAGGGGGAGACCCAGTACTTC. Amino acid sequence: CAWGGHYQGETQYF.

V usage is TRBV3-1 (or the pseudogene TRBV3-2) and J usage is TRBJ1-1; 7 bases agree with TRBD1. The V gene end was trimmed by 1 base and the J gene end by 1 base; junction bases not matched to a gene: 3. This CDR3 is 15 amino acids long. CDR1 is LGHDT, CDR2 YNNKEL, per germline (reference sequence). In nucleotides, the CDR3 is TGTGCCAGCAGCCAAGGGTGGACAGGGAACACTGAAGCTTTCTTT. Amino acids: CASSQGWTGNTEAFF.

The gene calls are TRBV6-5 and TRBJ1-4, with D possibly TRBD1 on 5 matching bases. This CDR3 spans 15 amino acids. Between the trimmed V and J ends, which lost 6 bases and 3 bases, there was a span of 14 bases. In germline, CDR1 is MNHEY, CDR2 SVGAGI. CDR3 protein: CASRYQGGSNEKLFF. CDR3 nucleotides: TGTGCCAGCAGATATCAGGGAGGCTCTAATGAAAAACTGTTTTTT.

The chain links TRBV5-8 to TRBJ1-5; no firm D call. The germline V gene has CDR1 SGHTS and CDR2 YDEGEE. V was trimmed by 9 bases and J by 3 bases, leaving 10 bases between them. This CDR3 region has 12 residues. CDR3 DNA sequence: TGTGCCACGTCCCTCTACAATCAGCCCCAGCATTTT. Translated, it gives CATSLYNQPQHF.

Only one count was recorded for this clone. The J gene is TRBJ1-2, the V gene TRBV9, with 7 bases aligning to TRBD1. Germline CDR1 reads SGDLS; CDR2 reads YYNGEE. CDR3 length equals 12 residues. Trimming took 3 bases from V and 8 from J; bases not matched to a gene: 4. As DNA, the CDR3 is TGTGCCAGCAGCGCGTCGACAGGGGGCTACACCTTC. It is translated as CASSASTGGYTF.

In DNA, the CDR3 is TGTGCCAGCAGCCCCACGGGGACAGGCTACGAGCAGTACTTC. Encoded protein: CASSPTGTGYEQYF. The chain employs TRBV7-9 and TRBJ2-7; 8 nucleotides line up with TRBD1. Unmatched junction bases numbered 6, after V lost 5 bases and J lost 3 bases. CDR1 and CDR2 from the germline V gene are SEHNR and FQNEAQ (reference sequence). The CDR3 runs to 14 residues.

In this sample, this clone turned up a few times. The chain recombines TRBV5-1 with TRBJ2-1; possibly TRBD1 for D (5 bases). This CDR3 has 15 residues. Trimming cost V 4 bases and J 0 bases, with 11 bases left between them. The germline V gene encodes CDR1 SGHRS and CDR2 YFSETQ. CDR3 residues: CASSVTGVSYNEQFF. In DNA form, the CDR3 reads TGCGCCAGCAGCGTAACAGGAGTCTCCTACAATGAGCAGTTCTTC.

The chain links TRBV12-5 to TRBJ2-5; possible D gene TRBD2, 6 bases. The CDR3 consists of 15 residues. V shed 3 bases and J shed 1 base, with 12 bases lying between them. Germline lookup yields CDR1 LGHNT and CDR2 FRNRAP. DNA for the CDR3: TGTGCTAGTGGTTTATTGGGGGGTTTCCAAGAGACCCAGTACTTC. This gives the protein CASGLLGGFQETQYF.

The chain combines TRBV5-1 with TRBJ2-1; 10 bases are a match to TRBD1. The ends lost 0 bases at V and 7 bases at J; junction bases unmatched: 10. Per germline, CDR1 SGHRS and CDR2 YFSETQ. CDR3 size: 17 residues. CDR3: CASSLATRQGAKNEQFF. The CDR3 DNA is TGCGCCAGCAGCTTGGCGACCCGACAGGGGGCAAAGAATGAGCAGTTCTTC.

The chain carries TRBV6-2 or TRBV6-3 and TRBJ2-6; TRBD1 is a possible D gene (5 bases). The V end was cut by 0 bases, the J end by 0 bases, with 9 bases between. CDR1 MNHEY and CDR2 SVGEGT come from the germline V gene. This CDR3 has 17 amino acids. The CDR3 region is CASSYSTGFSGANVLTF. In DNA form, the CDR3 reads TGTGCCAGCAGTTACTCAACAGGCTTCTCTGGGGCCAACGTCCTGACTTTC.

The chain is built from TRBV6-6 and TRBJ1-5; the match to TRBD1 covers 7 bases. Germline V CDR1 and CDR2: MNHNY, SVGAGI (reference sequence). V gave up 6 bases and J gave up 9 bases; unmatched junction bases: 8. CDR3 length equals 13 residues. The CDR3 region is CASSRQGGMPQHF. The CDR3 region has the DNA TGTGCCAGCAGCCGACAGGGAGGCATGCCCCAGCATTTT.

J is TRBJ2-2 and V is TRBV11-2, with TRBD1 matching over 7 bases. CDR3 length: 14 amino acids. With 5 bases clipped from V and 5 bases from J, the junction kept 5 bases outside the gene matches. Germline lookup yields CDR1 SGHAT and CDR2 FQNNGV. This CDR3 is CASSLGGSTGELFF. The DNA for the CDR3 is TGTGCCAGCAGCCTAGGGGGCTCGACCGGGGAGCTGTTTTTT.

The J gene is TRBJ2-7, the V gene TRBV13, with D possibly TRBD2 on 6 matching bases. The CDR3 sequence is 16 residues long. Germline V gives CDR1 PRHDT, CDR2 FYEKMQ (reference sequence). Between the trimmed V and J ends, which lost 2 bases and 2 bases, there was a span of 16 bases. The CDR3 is CASSLRAPGLTYEQYF. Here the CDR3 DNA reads TGTGCCAGCAGCTTAAGGGCCCCGGGACTTACCTACGAGCAGTACTTC.

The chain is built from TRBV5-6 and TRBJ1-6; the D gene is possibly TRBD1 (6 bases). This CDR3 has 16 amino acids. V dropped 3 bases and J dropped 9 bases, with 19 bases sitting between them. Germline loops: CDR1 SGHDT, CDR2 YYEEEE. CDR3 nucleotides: TGTGCCAGCAGCTCGGGGGGCGGCAGGGGCGGTTCACCCCTCCACTTT. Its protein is CASSSGGGRGGSPLHF.

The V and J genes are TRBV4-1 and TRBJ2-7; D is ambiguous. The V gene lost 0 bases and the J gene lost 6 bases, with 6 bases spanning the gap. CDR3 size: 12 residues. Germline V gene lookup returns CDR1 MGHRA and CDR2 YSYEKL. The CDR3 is CASSQDPGEQYF. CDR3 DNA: TGCGCCAGCAGCCAAGACCCGGGCGAGCAGTACTTC.

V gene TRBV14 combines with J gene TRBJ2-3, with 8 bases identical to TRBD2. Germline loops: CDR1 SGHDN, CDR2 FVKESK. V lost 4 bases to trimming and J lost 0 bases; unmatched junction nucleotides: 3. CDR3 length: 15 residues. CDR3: CASSRAGVSTDTQYF. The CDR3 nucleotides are TGTGCCAGCAGCCGAGCGGGGGTTAGCACAGATACGCAGTATTTT.

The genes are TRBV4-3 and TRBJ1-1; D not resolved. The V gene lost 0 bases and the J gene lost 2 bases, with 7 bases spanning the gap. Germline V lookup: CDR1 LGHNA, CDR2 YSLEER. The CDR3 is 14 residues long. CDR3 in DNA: TGCGCCAGCAGCCAAGATCTAGAAAACACTGAAGCTTTCTTT. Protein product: CASSQDLENTEAFF.

CDR3 sequence (DNA): TGTGCCAGCAGACTTGAGAGGGCAAGCACAGATACGCAGTATTTT. It codes for CASRLERASTDTQYF. The gene calls are TRBV11-2 and TRBJ2-3; D perhaps matches TRBD2 (5 bases). The CDR3 consists of 15 residues. V was trimmed by 6 bases and J by 0 bases, leaving 13 bases between them. Germline CDR1 and CDR2: SGHAT and FQNNGV.